These T cell receptor beta chains were read from a single sample in a study of blood T cell repertoires in COVID-19. The table came from immunoSEQ multiplex PCR; TCRdb's copy has only in-frame clones and leaves some out. This sample yields roughly 570,000 clones, of which about 89% are seen a single time; 7.8% belongs to the top ten. Material: peripheral blood. These TCRs come from a woman in her 50s with COVID-19, enrolled during active disease. Both conserved end residues are part of each CDR3. A D gene is named only where the DNA matches it firmly. Size values are once, few and many counts, or a class for expanded clones, and some rows have none.

clone_size	d_call	cdr3_length	j_call	v_call	cdr3_aa	cdr3_nt
NA	NA	14	TRBJ2-7	TRBV5-4	CASSFGGARYEQYF	TGTGCCAGCAGCTTTGGAGGGGCCCGCTACGAGCAGTACTTC
NA	TRBD1	14	TRBJ1-1	TRBV7-2	CASQGVKTGTEAFF	TGTGCCAGCCAGGGGGTTAAAACGGGCACTGAAGCTTTCTTT
NA	TRBD2	16	TRBJ2-1	TRBV24-1	CATSDQGLAGRYEQFF	TGTGCCACCAGTGACCAGGGACTAGCGGGGAGGTATGAGCAGTTCTTC
NA	TRBD1	17	TRBJ1-1	TRBV29-1	CSVSAGGTGGRNTEAFF	TGCAGCGTTTCCGCGGGCGGGACAGGGGGCAGGAACACTGAAGCTTTCTTT
NA	TRBD1	14	TRBJ1-6	TRBV9	CASSVGQGASPLHF	TGTGCCAGCAGCGTAGGGCAGGGGGCCTCACCCCTCCACTTT
NA	TRBD1	15	TRBJ1-2	TRBV6-2/TRBV6-3	CASSSRDRGSYGYTF	TGTGCCAGCAGTTCCCGGGACAGGGGTTCCTATGGCTACACCTTC
NA	NA	13	TRBJ2-5	TRBV6-1	CASSEIFGETQYF	TGTGCCAGCAGTGAAATATTCGGAGAGACCCAGTACTTC
NA	NA	14	TRBJ2-3	TRBV6-5	CASSTGLRTDTQYF	TGTGCCAGCAGTACAGGGTTACGCACAGATACGCAGTATTTT
NA	TRBD1	12	TRBJ1-2	TRBV12-3/TRBV12-4	CASQNRGGGYTF	TGTGCCAGCCAAAACAGGGGAGGCGGCTACACCTTC
once	TRBD1	14	TRBJ1-5	TRBV6-5	CASRSGTGNQPQHF	TGTGCCAGCAGGTCCGGGACAGGAAATCAGCCCCAGCATTTT
NA	NA	15	TRBJ2-7	TRBV27	CASSFHSLGDYEQYF	TGTGCCAGCAGTTTCCACTCCCTCGGGGACTACGAGCAGTACTTC
NA	TRBD1	17	TRBJ1-4	TRBV5-1	CASSLTPTGATNEKLFF	TGCGCCAGCAGCTTAACCCCTACAGGGGCAACTAATGAAAAACTGTTTTTT
NA	TRBD1	14	TRBJ1-6	TRBV27	CASSEWTGESPLHF	TGTGCCAGCAGCGAATGGACAGGGGAGTCACCCCTCCACTTT
NA	TRBD2	13	TRBJ2-3	TRBV25-1	CASRVTGGDTQYF	TGTGCCAGCAGGGTTACGGGGGGGGATACGCAGTATTTT
NA	NA	15	TRBJ1-2	TRBV11-2	CASSSRGGENYGYTF	TGTGCCAGCAGCTCCCGGGGAGGGGAAAACTATGGCTACACCTTC
NA	TRBD1	14	TRBJ2-7	TRBV2	CASSVRDRGYEQYF	TGTGCCAGCAGTGTTAGGGACAGGGGTTACGAGCAGTACTTC
NA	NA	15	TRBJ2-3	TRBV4-1	CASSRSGLRQDTQYF	TGCGCCAGCAGCCGAAGCGGTCTTCGGCAAGATACGCAGTATTTT
NA	TRBD1	15	TRBJ1-4	TRBV7-7	CASSLGTGGNEKLFF	TGTGCCAGCAGCTTAGGGACAGGGGGGAATGAAAAACTGTTTTTT
few	TRBD1	13	TRBJ1-2	TRBV5-6	CASSIPQGLSYTF	TGTGCCAGCAGCATCCCACAGGGGTTGAGCTACACCTTC
once	TRBD1	16	TRBJ1-2	TRBV28	CASSSLTGTLVYGYTF	TGTGCCAGCAGCTCACTGACAGGGACCCTTGTGTATGGCTACACCTTC
once	NA	14	TRBJ1-3	TRBV27	CASSLSGVGNTIYF	TGTGCCAGCAGTTTATCAGGGGTGGGAAACACCATATATTTT
NA	NA	14	TRBJ2-2	TRBV6-4	CATRPQGGTGELFF	TGTGCCACCAGACCTCAGGGTGGCACCGGGGAGCTGTTTTTT
NA	NA	15	TRBJ2-1	TRBV28	CASTKRWGPYNEQFF	TGTGCCAGCACTAAACGATGGGGGCCCTACAATGAGCAGTTCTTC
NA	NA	16	TRBJ1-5	TRBV7-8	CASSLVTRASNQPQHF	TGTGCCAGCAGCTTAGTTACCAGGGCGAGCAATCAGCCCCAGCATTTT
NA	TRBD1	15	TRBJ1-6	TRBV6-4	CASSEEGQGSSPLHF	TGTGCCAGCAGTGAAGAGGGACAGGGGAGTTCACCCCTCCACTTT
few	NA	13	TRBJ1-6	TRBV4-1	CASSQDSGAPLHF	TGCGCCAGCAGCCAAGATTCTGGGGCGCCCCTCCACTTT
NA	TRBD2	17	TRBJ2-2	TRBV10-3	CAISATSGGSSTGELFF	TGTGCCATCAGTGCGACTAGCGGGGGGTCGAGCACCGGGGAGCTGTTTTTT
NA	NA	17	TRBJ1-1	TRBV12-5	CASGLVSPRSMNTEAFF	TGTGCTAGTGGTTTGGTAAGTCCTAGGTCGATGAACACTGAAGCTTTCTTT
NA	NA	13	TRBJ1-1	TRBV12-3/TRBV12-4	CASSLEFATEAFF	TGTGCCAGCAGTTTGGAGTTTGCCACTGAAGCTTTCTTT
NA	TRBD1	13	TRBJ1-2	TRBV30	CAWRGQGGGGYTF	TGTGCCTGGAGGGGACAGGGAGGAGGTGGCTACACCTTC
NA	NA	14	TRBJ1-1	TRBV7-9	CASSSSPIDTEAFF	TGTGCCAGCAGCTCCTCCCCGATAGACACTGAAGCTTTCTTT
NA	NA	12	TRBJ2-3	TRBV2	CASSQRPDTQYF	TGTGCCAGCAGTCAGCGCCCAGATACGCAGTATTTT
NA	NA	13	TRBJ1-1	TRBV30	CAWRREKNTEAFF	TGTGCCTGGAGACGGGAAAAGAACACTGAAGCTTTCTTT
NA	NA	13	TRBJ1-5	TRBV11-1	CASSPDRYQPQHF	TGTGCCAGCAGCCCCGACAGATATCAGCCCCAGCATTTT
NA	TRBD1	14	TRBJ2-7	TRBV9	CASSSGTGGHEQYF	TGTGCCAGCAGCTCCGGGACAGGGGGCCACGAGCAGTACTTC
NA	NA	14	TRBJ2-7	TRBV18	CASSPPWGESEQYF	TGTGCCAGCTCACCACCTTGGGGGGAGAGCGAGCAGTACTTC
once	NA	13	TRBJ2-7	TRBV6-6	CASVQDRNYEQYF	TGTGCCAGCGTTCAGGACAGAAACTACGAGCAGTACTTC
NA	NA	10	TRBJ1-2	TRBV10-3	CATGQGGYTF	TGTGCCACAGGGCAGGGGGGCTACACCTTC
NA	NA	15	TRBJ1-2	TRBV14	CASSQELGGREGYTF	TGTGCCAGCAGCCAAGAGCTAGGGGGTCGGGAAGGCTACACCTTC
NA	TRBD2	16	TRBJ2-1	TRBV6-1	CASSALTSGGGNEQFF	TGTGCCAGCAGTGCCCTAACTAGCGGGGGAGGCAATGAGCAGTTCTTC
NA	NA	18	TRBJ1-2	TRBV28	CASSSPSGAGRGSYGYTF	TGTGCCAGCAGTAGCCCTTCCGGGGCAGGGAGGGGCAGCTATGGCTACACCTTC
NA	NA	15	TRBJ1-2	TRBV27	CASRTDRPLGYGYTF	TGTGCCAGCAGAACAGACAGGCCCCTAGGGTATGGCTACACCTTC
NA	NA	14	TRBJ1-1	TRBV30	CAWSVRSRDTEAFF	TGTGCCTGGAGTGTCCGGTCGAGGGACACTGAAGCTTTCTTT
NA	NA	13	TRBJ1-2	TRBV7-9	CAGQNQGPGGYTF	TGTGCCGGCCAAAACCAGGGGCCAGGCGGCTACACCTTC
NA	NA	16	TRBJ2-1	TRBV27	CASSPLYIRTYNEQFF	TGTGCCAGCAGTCCCCTTTATATCAGAACCTACAATGAGCAGTTCTTC
NA	NA	10	TRBJ1-2	TRBV20-1	CSVLSCGRTF	TGCAGTGTCCTCTCGTGCGGTCGCACCTTC
NA	TRBD1	14	TRBJ1-1	TRBV5-4	CASSLEGAGTEAFF	TGTGCCAGCAGCTTGGAGGGGGCCGGCACTGAAGCTTTCTTT
NA	NA	14	TRBJ1-5	TRBV24-1	CATSVSGDNQPQHF	TGTGCCACCAGTGTATCCGGGGACAATCAGCCCCAGCATTTT
few	TRBD1	13	TRBJ1-1	TRBV11-2	CASSRQGVAEAFF	TGTGCCAGCAGCCGACAGGGTGTAGCTGAAGCTTTCTTT
NA	NA	12	TRBJ1-5	TRBV12-3/TRBV12-4	CASSLPGAPQHF	TGTGCCAGCAGTTTACCAGGGGCGCCCCAGCATTTT
NA	TRBD1	11	TRBJ1-1	TRBV29-1	CASQGATEAFF	TGCGCCTCTCAGGGGGCCACTGAAGCTTTCTTT
NA	NA	14	TRBJ2-7	TRBV30	CAWSRPGGAYEQYF	TGTGCCTGGAGCAGGCCTGGCGGGGCTTACGAGCAGTACTTC
NA	NA	16	TRBJ1-1	TRBV15	CATSRDPRAVFPEAFF	TGTGCCACCAGCAGAGATCCCAGGGCTGTGTTCCCTGAAGCTTTCTTT